These 32 T cell receptor beta chains share one sample of origin, sequenced in a study of blood T cell repertoires in COVID-19. TCRdb keeps only in-frame clones here, not all; method: immunoSEQ multiplex PCR. Of approximately 56,000 clones listed, approximately 85% are singletons. The sequenced sample consisted of peripheral blood. The receptors derive from an elderly woman with COVID-19, enrolled during active disease.

CDR3 sequence: CASSDSGYSYNEQFF. In nucleotides, the CDR3 is TGTGCCAGTAGTGATAGCGGATACTCCTACAATGAGCAGTTCTTC. The rearrangement uses TRBV19 and TRBJ2-1, with D possibly TRBD2 on 6 matching bases. Germline CDR1 reads LNHDA; CDR2 reads SQIVND (reference sequence). The CDR3 is 15 residues long. The germline V and J ends were trimmed by 5 bases and 0 bases, with 11 bases remaining between them. Supplemented by reference TRBV19 and TRBJ2-1, the full variable domain reads DGGITQSPKYLFRKEGQNVTLSCEQNLNHDAMYWYRQDPGQGLRLIYYSQIVNDFQKGDIAEGYSVSREKKESFPLTVTSAQKNPTAFYLCASSDSGYSYNEQFFGPGTRLTVL.

This clone was seen more than once but under ten times. The chain carries TRBV27 and TRBJ1-6, with D possibly TRBD1 on 5 matching bases. Germline CDR1 MNHEY, CDR2 SMNVEV (reference sequence). This CDR3 comprises 13 residues. The germline V and J ends were trimmed by 7 bases and 4 bases, with 8 bases remaining between them. CDR3 DNA sequence: TGTGCCAGCAAGCCAGGGTATAATTCACCCCTCCACTTT. Translated, it gives CASKPGYNSPLHF.

This clone was counted once. The CDR3 coding sequence is TGCGCCAGCAGCGGACGGCCGGGAATCCCTGAAGCTTTCTTT. This encodes CASSGRPGIPEAFF. The chain uses TRBV5-1 and TRBJ1-1; D unclear. There are 14 residues in the CDR3. The V end was cut by 4 bases, the J end by 6 bases, with 16 bases between. CDR1 is SGHRS and CDR2 is YFSETQ in the germline V gene. The variable domain in full, with the rest retrieved from reference TRBV5-1 and TRBJ1-1, is KAGVTQTPRYLIKTRGQQVTLSCSPISGHRSVSWYQQTPGQGLQFLFEYFSETQRNKGNFPGRFSGRQFSNSRSEMNVSTLELGDSALYLCASSGRPGIPEAFFGQGTRLTVV.

CDR3 loop: CASRRAASHEQFF. As DNA, the CDR3 is TGCGCCAGCAGAAGAGCGGCTAGTCATGAGCAGTTCTTC. The chain uses TRBV4-1 and TRBJ2-1; TRBD2 is a possible D gene (5 bases). The V end lost 6 bases, the J end lost 8 bases, and 14 bases lay between the germline ends. CDR1 and CDR2 from the germline V gene are MGHRA and YSYEKL. The CDR3 is made up of 13 amino acids.

The chain has TRBV27 and TRBJ2-7, with a tentative D call TRBD2 (8 bases). V was clipped by 2 bases and J by 4 bases, with 15 bases between them. Germline V gives CDR1 MNHEY, CDR2 SMNVEV (reference sequence). This CDR3 comprises 15 residues. The CDR3 region is CASSLGVAGQYEQYF. The CDR3 DNA reads as TGTGCCAGCAGTTTAGGGGTAGCGGGACAGTACGAGCAGTACTTC.

This sequence joins TRBV10-3 and TRBJ1-5, with no clear D. Trimming took 3 bases from V and 1 from J, leaving 7 bases between them. Germline assignment: CDR1 ENHRY and CDR2 SYGVKD. The CDR3 extends over 14 amino acids. In DNA form, the CDR3 reads TGTGCCATCAGTGAAAGACTGAGCAATCAGCCCCAGCATTTT. Its translation: CAISERLSNQPQHF.

The chain joins TRBV27 to TRBJ2-7, with D perhaps matching TRBD1 (7 bases). CDR3 size: 13 residues. Germline V gives CDR1 MNHEY, CDR2 SMNVEV (reference sequence). Deletions cut 7 bases from V and 6 bases from J, with 16 bases between. CDR3 DNA sequence: TGTGCCAGCAAAGGGACAGTGCGGGGCGAGCAGTACTTC. Translating it yields CASKGTVRGEQYF.

The chain employs TRBV30 and TRBJ2-3; the match to TRBD2 covers 10 bases. Germline V gene data show CDR1 as GTSNPN and CDR2 as SVGIG (reference sequence). V lost 2 bases, J lost 7 bases, and 18 bases stayed unmatched. The CDR3 length is 18 residues. The CDR3 region has the DNA TGTGCCTGGAGTTTTACTACACCGCTAGCGGGAGTAACCAATACGCAGTATTTT. Translation: CAWSFTTPLAGVTNTQYF.

The gene calls are TRBV23-1 and TRBJ2-3; TRBD1 matches 7 bases. TRBV23-1 is flagged as an ORF with uncertain function. The CDR3 is made up of 15 amino acids. J lost 6 bases, V lost 6 bases, and 12 bases had no gene match. The CDR3 region has the DNA TGCGCCAGCAGCCTTACGACAGGGTCTGCGGATACGCAGTATTTT. Its protein is CASSLTTGSADTQYF.

This clone was observed a single time. V and J are TRBV29-1 and TRBJ2-7; 7 bases agree with TRBD1. CDR3 length equals 15 residues. Germline assignment: CDR1 SQVTM and CDR2 ANQGSEA. With V trimmed by 7 bases and J by 6 bases, 18 bases remained unmatched. CDR3 sequence reads: CSATRWAGGRIEQYF. The DNA for the CDR3 is TGCAGCGCCACCAGGTGGGCAGGGGGTAGGATCGAGCAGTACTTC.

The rearrangement uses TRBV18 and TRBJ1-5; TRBD1 aligns across 9 bases. Trimming at V came to 4 bases and at J to 6 bases, leaving 4 bases not matched to a gene. There are 14 residues in the CDR3. Germline V gene data show CDR1 as KGHSH and CDR2 as LQKENI. The CDR3 sequence: CASSLGQGFQPQHF. CDR3 coding DNA: TGTGCCAGCTCACTAGGACAGGGGTTTCAGCCCCAGCATTTT.

The CDR3 here is CASSEGTTPEAFF. CDR3 in DNA: TGTGCCAGCAGTGAAGGGACTACTCCTGAAGCTTTCTTT. The rearrangement joins TRBV6-1 to TRBJ1-1; no definite D call. Germline V CDR1 and CDR2: MNHNS, SASEGT. The germline V and J ends were trimmed by 1 base and 6 bases, with 9 bases remaining between them. The length of the CDR3 is 13 residues.

This clone has just a few counts. The chain couples TRBV27 to TRBJ1-2; D is undetermined. V lost 5 bases and J 2 bases, leaving 6 bases between the germline ends. The CDR3 loop spans 12 amino acids. Germline CDR1 MNHEY, CDR2 SMNVEV (reference sequence). CDR3 sequence reads: CASSGSNYGYTF. The CDR3 region has the DNA TGTGCCAGCAGTGGCTCGAACTATGGCTACACCTTC.

The V gene is TRBV1, the J gene TRBJ1-5; the table assigns TRBD1, which was not confirmed against the DNA. TRBV1 is a pseudogene segment. CDR3 size: 17 residues. CDR3 sequence reads: CTSTLRRTGGEGQPQHF. The CDR3 DNA follows: TGCACCAGCACCCTGCGTAGGACAGGGGGCGAAGGTCAGCCCCAGCATTTT.

This sequence joins TRBV7-9 and TRBJ2-4, with 7 bases lining up with TRBD2. Germline trimming cut 5 bases from V and 3 bases from J; bases unmatched to any gene: 7. This CDR3 is built from 15 residues. The germline V gene encodes CDR1 SEHNR and CDR2 FQNEAQ (reference sequence). The CDR3 nucleotides read TGTGCCAGCAGCCCGGTGGGGGGGTACAAAAACATTCAGTACTTC. Amino acid sequence: CASSPVGGYKNIQYF.

The chain carries TRBV6-1 and TRBJ2-7; 10 bases map to TRBD1. This CDR3 has 16 amino acids. V shed 4 bases, J shed 0 bases, and the junction held 6 bases outside the gene matches. Germline loops: CDR1 MNHNS, CDR2 SASEGT. In DNA, the CDR3 is TGTGCCAGCAGTGTGACAGGGGGCTTAAGCTCCTACGAGCAGTACTTC. This codes for CASSVTGGLSSYEQYF.

This chain uses TRBV7-6 with TRBJ2-1; 10 bases map to TRBD2. Germline V gene lookup returns CDR1 SGHVS and CDR2 FNYEAQ. V gave up 5 bases and J gave up 5 bases; unmatched junction bases: 9. This CDR3 comprises 16 residues. The CDR3: CASSASGLAGDNEQFF. The CDR3, as DNA: TGTGCCAGCAGCGCCTCTGGGCTAGCGGGAGACAATGAGCAGTTCTTC.

V is TRBV24-1 and J is TRBJ1-1; 7 nucleotides agree with TRBD1. This CDR3 is 18 amino acids long. Unmatched junction bases numbered 14, after V lost 5 bases and J lost 0 bases. The V gene's germline CDR1 is KGHDR and CDR2 SFDVKD. As DNA, the CDR3 is TGTGCCACCAGTGGTCCAGGGCGACAGGGCAAACTGAACACTGAAGCTTTCTTT. This translates into CATSGPGRQGKLNTEAFF.

The chain joins TRBV5-1 to TRBJ2-7, with D possibly matching TRBD2 (6 bases). Trimming removed 1 base at V and 9 bases at J, with 23 bases between. CDR3 size: 16 residues. Germline V lookup: CDR1 SGHRS, CDR2 YFSETQ. CDR3 DNA sequence: TGCGCCAGCAGCTTGTCGGGGCGGGGCTCCATGCTAGGGCAGTACTTC. Residues: CASSLSGRGSMLGQYF.

V is TRBV18 and J is TRBJ2-3; the match to TRBD2 covers 14 bases. Trimming took 0 bases from V and 4 from J; bases not matched to a gene: 3. This CDR3 comprises 17 residues. Germline V gene lookup returns CDR1 KGHSH and CDR2 LQKENI. The CDR3 here is CASSPPGLAGVPDTQYF. For the CDR3, the DNA is TGTGCCAGCTCACCACCGGGACTAGCGGGAGTCCCAGATACGCAGTATTTT.

The chain is built from TRBV24-1 and TRBJ2-5; D gene unclear. This CDR3 has 13 residues. V dropped 5 bases and J dropped 1 base, with 7 bases sitting between them. CDR1 and CDR2 from the germline V gene are KGHDR and SFDVKD. The CDR3: CATSGDVQETQYF. Here the CDR3 DNA reads TGTGCCACCAGTGGAGATGTCCAAGAGACCCAGTACTTC.

The rearrangement uses TRBV7-3 and TRBJ2-1; 10 bases match TRBD2. Germline values: CDR1 SGHTA, CDR2 FQGTGA. With V trimmed by 6 bases and J by 7 bases, 12 bases remained unmatched. This CDR3 is built from 16 residues. CDR3 DNA: TGTGCCAGCAGTGCGACCGCGGCTAGCGGGAGTAATGAGCAGTTCTTC. Amino acid sequence: CASSATAASGSNEQFF. Filled out from reference TRBV7-3 and TRBJ2-1, the complete variable domain reads GAGVSQTPSNKVTEKGKYVELRCDPISGHTALYWYRQSLGQGPEFLIYFQGTGAADDSGLPNDRFFAVRPEGSVSTLKIQRTERGDSAVYLCASSATAASGSNEQFFGPGTRLTVL.

The chain employs TRBV19 and TRBJ2-7; a weak D match, TRBD1 (5 bases). This CDR3 comprises 11 residues. Per germline, CDR1 LNHDA and CDR2 SQIVND (reference sequence). V dropped 7 bases and J dropped 3 bases, with 7 bases sitting between them. The CDR3 region is CASKGIYEQYF. The CDR3 DNA reads as TGTGCCAGTAAGGGGATCTACGAGCAGTACTTC.

The CDR3 coding sequence is TGCGCCAGCAGCACACAAGGAGCGGGAGTTGGAGTAGGGACAGATACGCAGTATTTT. Its translation: CASSTQGAGVGVGTDTQYF. The chain has TRBV5-1 and TRBJ2-3; TRBD2 aligns across 8 bases. Germline-derived CDR1 and CDR2 are SGHRS and YFSETQ. J was trimmed by 3 bases and V by 4 bases; bases with no gene match: 19. CDR3 length: 19 amino acids.

This chain connects TRBV4-1 to TRBJ1-2, with 7 bases identical to TRBD1. The CDR3 is 21 amino acids. CDR1 MGHRA and CDR2 YSYEKL come from the germline V gene. The ends lost 1 base at V and 7 bases at J; junction bases unmatched: 27. DNA for the CDR3: TGCGCCAGCAGCCAAGGATTATATGGGCCGGGACAGAAAGCCTCCGGGGGTGGCTACACCTTC. Its protein product is CASSQGLYGPGQKASGGGYTF.

This clone was seen a single time. This sequence joins TRBV30 and TRBJ2-7; 9 nucleotides line up with TRBD1. Germline V lookup: CDR1 GTSNPN, CDR2 SVGIG (reference sequence). V was clipped by 4 bases and J by 1 base; unmatched bases: 5. This CDR3 has 14 amino acids. As DNA, the CDR3 is TGTGCCTGGAACCGGGACAGGGTGTCCTACGAGCAGTACTTC. It translates to CAWNRDRVSYEQYF.

This sequence joins TRBV3-1 (or the pseudogene TRBV3-2) and TRBJ1-6; D is unresolved. Germline V gene data show CDR1 as LGHDT and CDR2 as YNNKEL (reference sequence). V dropped 1 base and J dropped 9 bases, with 13 bases sitting between them. This CDR3 region has 15 residues. CDR3 DNA sequence: TGTGCCAGCAGCCAAGTTACGGGTGTTACTTCACCCCTCCACTTT. Its translation: CASSQVTGVTSPLHF.

This clone was observed a few times. V and J are TRBV5-1 and TRBJ2-7; possibly TRBD1 for D (6 bases). Trimming removed 1 base from V and 4 bases from J, with 6 bases in between. The CDR3 consists of 12 residues. Looked up from germline, CDR1 is SGHRS and CDR2 is YFSETQ. CDR3 sequence (DNA): TGCGCCAGCAGCTTGACAGGGTACGAGCAGTACTTC. It encodes CASSLTGYEQYF.

The chain couples TRBV4-1 to TRBJ1-2; D not resolved. V dropped 2 bases and J dropped 7 bases, with 11 bases sitting between them. The CDR3 is made up of 13 amino acids. Per germline, CDR1 MGHRA and CDR2 YSYEKL. The DNA for the CDR3 is TGCGCCAGCAGCCAACCGCCCCGGGGTGGCTACACCTTC. Its protein is CASSQPPRGGYTF.

This clone was counted once. The chain is built from TRBV10-1 and TRBJ2-5; unclear D gene. V was clipped by 0 bases and J by 5 bases, with 7 bases between them. The CDR3 runs 13 residues. CDR1 is WNHNN, CDR2 SYGVQD, per germline (reference sequence). In DNA form, the CDR3 reads TGCGCCAGCAGTGAGTCATTAGTGGAGACCCAGTACTTC. It encodes CASSESLVETQYF.

In DNA, the CDR3 is TGTGCCAGCAGCCCAGCCGGGGGAGCCCAGCATTTT. The encoded protein is CASSPAGGAQHF. This chain joins TRBV7-9 and TRBJ1-5, with D tentatively TRBD1 (5 bases). The ends were cut back, 5 bases at V and 11 bases at J, with 13 bases in the middle. The CDR3 sequence is 12 residues long. Germline V gene sequence: CDR1 SEHNR, CDR2 FQNEAQ (reference sequence).

This clone came up once. One end of the junction does not line up with germline, which may come from a read error. The V gene is TRBV7-7, the J gene TRBJ2-7; TRBD2 might be the D (6 bases). Germline CDR1 SSHAT, CDR2 FNYEAQ (reference sequence). This CDR3 region has 17 residues. The CDR3: CASSLGWREYTNYEQYF. The CDR3 nucleotides are TGTGCTAGCAGCTTAGGATGGAGGGAGTACACTAACTACGAGCAGTACTTC.